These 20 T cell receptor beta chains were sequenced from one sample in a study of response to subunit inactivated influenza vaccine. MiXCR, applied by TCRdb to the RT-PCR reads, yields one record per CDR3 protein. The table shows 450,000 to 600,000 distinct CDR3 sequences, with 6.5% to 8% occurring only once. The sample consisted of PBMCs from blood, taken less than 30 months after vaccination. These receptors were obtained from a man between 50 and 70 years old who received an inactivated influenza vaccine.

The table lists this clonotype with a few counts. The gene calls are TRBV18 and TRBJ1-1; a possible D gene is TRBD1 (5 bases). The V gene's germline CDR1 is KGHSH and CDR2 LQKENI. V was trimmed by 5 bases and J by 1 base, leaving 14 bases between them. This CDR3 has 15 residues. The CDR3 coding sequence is TGTGCCAGCTCAAGAGTGGGACCTAGGAACACTGAAGCTTTCTTT. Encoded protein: CASSRVGPRNTEAFF.

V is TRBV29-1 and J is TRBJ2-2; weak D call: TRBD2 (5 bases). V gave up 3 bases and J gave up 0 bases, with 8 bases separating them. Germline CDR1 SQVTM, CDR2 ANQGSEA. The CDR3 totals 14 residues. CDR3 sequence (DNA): TGCAGCGTTGACGCGGGTACGAACACCGGGGAGCTGTTTTTT. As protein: CSVDAGTNTGELFF.

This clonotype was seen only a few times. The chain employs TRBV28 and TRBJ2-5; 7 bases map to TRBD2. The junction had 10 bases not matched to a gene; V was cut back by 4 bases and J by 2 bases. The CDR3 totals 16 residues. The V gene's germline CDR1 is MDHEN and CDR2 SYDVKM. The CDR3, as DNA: TGTGCCAGCAGTTCACCGGGGGGAACCGATCAAGAGACCCAGTACTTC. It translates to CASSSPGGTDQETQYF. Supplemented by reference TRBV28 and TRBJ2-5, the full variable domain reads DVKVTQSSRYLVKRTGEKVFLECVQDMDHENMFWYRQDPGLGLRLIYFSYDVKMKEKGDIPEGYSVSREKKERFSLILESASTNQTSMYLCASSSPGGTDQETQYFGPGTRLLVL.

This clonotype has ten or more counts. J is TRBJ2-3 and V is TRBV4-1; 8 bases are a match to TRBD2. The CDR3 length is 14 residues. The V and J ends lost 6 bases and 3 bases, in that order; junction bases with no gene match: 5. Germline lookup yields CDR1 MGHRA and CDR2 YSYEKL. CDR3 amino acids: CASREGGGTDTQYF. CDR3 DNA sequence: TGCGCCAGCAGAGAAGGCGGGGGGACAGATACGCAGTATTTT.

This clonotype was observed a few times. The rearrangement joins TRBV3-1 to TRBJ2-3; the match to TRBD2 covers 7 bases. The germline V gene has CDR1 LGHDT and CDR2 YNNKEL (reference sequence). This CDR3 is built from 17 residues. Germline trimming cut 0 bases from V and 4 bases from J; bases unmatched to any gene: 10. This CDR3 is CASSQDLASGGPDTQYF. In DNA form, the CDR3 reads TGTGCCAGCAGCCAAGATCTCGCTAGCGGAGGACCAGATACGCAGTATTTT.

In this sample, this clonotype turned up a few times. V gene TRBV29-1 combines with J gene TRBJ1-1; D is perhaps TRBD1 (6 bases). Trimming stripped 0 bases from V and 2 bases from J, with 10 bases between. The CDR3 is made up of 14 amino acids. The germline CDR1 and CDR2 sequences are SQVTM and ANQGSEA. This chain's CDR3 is CSVEDKGGNTEAFF. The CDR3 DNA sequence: TGCAGCGTTGAAGATAAGGGGGGAAACACTGAAGCTTTCTTT.

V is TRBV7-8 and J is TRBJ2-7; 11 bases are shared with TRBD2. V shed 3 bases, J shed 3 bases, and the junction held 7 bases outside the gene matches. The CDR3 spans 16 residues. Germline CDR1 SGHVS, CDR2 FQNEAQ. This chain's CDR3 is CASSLTSGASDYEQYF. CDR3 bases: TGTGCCAGCAGCTTGACTAGCGGGGCATCAGACTACGAGCAGTACTTC.

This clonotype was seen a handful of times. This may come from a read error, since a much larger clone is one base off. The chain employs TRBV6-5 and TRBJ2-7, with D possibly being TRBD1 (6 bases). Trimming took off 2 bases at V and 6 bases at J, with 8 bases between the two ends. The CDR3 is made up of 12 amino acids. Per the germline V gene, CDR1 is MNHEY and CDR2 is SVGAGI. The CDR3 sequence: CASSYEGGEQYF. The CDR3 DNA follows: TGTGCCAGCAGTTACGAAGGGGGCGAGCAGTACTTC.

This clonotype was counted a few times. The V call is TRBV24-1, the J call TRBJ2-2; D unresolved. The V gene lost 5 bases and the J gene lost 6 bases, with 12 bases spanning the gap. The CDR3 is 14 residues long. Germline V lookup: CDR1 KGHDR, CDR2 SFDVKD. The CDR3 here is CATSAPKRSGELFF. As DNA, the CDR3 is TGTGCCACCAGTGCACCGAAACGTTCCGGGGAGCTGTTTTTT.

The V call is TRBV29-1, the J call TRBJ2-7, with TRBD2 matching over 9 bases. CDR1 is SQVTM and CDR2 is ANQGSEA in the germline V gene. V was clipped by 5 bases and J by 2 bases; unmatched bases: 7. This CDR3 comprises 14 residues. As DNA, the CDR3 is TGCAGCGTTTATAAGCGGGAGGATACCTACGAGCAGTACTTC. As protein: CSVYKREDTYEQYF.

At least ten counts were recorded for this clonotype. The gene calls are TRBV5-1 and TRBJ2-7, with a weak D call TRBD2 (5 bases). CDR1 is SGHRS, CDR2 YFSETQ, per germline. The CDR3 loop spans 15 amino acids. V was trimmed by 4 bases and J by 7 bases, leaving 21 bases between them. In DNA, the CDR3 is TGCGCCAGCAGCCAAAGGGCGGGCGGAGTTTTGGAGCAGTACTTC. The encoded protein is CASSQRAGGVLEQYF.

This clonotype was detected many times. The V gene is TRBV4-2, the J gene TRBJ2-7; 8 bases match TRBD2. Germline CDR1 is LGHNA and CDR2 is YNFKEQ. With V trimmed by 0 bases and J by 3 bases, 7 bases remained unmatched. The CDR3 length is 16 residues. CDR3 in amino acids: CASSQDLAGGLYEQYF. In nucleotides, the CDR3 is TGTGCCAGCAGCCAAGATCTGGCGGGGGGTCTCTACGAGCAGTACTTC.

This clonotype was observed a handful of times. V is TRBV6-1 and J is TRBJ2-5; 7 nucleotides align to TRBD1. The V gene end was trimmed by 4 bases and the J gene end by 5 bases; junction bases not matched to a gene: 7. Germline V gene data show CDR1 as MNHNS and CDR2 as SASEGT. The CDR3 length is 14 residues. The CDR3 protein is CASSANDREETQYF. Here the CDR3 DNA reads TGTGCCAGCAGTGCCAACGACAGGGAGGAGACCCAGTACTTC.

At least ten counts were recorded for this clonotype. The chain's CDR3 is CASSQSLARNTEAFF. The CDR3 bases are TGTGCCAGCAGCCAATCCCTGGCACGGAACACTGAAGCTTTCTTT. The chain has TRBV3-1 and TRBJ1-1; D is undetermined. Germline V CDR1 and CDR2: LGHDT, YNNKEL (reference sequence). The CDR3 covers 15 residues. Trimming removed 2 bases from V and 1 base from J, with 11 bases in between.

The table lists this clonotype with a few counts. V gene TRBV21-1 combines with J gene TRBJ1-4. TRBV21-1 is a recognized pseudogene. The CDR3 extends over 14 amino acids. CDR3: CASSHPETNEKLFF. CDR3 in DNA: TGTGCCAGCAGCCACCCAGAGACTAATGAAAAACTGTTTTTT.

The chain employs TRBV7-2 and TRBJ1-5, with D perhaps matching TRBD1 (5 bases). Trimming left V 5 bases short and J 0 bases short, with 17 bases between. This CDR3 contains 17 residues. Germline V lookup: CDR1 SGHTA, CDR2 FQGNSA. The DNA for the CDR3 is TGTGCCAGCAGCAAAGGGACCAGCCCTTATAGCAATCAGCCCCAGCATTTT. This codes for CASSKGTSPYSNQPQHF.

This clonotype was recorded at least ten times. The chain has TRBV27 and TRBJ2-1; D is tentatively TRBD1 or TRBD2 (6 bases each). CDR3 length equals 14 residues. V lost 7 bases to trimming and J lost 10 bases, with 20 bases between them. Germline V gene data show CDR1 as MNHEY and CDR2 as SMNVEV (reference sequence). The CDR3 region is CASTHPGGGREQFF. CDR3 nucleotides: TGTGCCAGCACCCACCCTGGAGGGGGACGGGAGCAGTTCTTC.

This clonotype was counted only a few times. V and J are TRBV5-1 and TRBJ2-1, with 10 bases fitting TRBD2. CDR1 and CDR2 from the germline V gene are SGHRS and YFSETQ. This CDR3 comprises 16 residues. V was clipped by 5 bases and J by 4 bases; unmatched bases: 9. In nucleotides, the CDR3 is TGCGCCAGCAGGGTCTCTAGCGGGAGTACATACAATGAGCAGTTCTTC. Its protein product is CASRVSSGSTYNEQFF.

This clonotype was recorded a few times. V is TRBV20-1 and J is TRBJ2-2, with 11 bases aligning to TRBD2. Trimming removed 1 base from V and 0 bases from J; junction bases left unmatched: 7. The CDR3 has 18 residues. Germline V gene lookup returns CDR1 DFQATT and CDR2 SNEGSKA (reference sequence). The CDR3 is CSARVRPSGRPNTGELFF. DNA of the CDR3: TGCAGTGCTAGAGTAAGGCCTAGCGGGAGGCCGAACACCGGGGAGCTGTTTTTT.

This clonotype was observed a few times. CDR3 loop: CASSLGWTGEQYF. CDR3 coding DNA: TGTGCCAGCAGTTTAGGGTGGACCGGCGAGCAGTACTTC. The V and J genes are TRBV28 and TRBJ2-7; D unclear. Germline CDR1 and CDR2: MDHEN and SYDVKM. The V end was cut by 2 bases, the J end by 6 bases, with 11 bases between. The CDR3 contains 13 residues. The full variable domain, in which reference TRBV28 and TRBJ2-7 provide the parts outside the CDR3, is DVKVTQSSRYLVKRTGEKVFLECVQDMDHENMFWYRQDPGLGLRLIYFSYDVKMKEKGDIPEGYSVSREKKERFSLILESASTNQTSMYLCASSLGWTGEQYFGPGTRLTVT.